This T cell receptor (beta chain) appears in the sequencing data of a study of regulatory T cells in long-lasting Graves disease. The CDR3 contains 13 residues. CDR1 and CDR2 (germline): SGHRS, YFSETQ. V was clipped by 4 bases and J by 4 bases, with 12 bases between them. Combining iRepertoire HTBI primers with Arm-PCR of CDR3 regions, the authors built TCR beta libraries. Each CDR3 protein is one row after TCRdb ran MiXCR on the multiplex PCR reads. Of hundreds of thousands of distinct CDR3 sequences in the sample, 16% were seen once. This clonotype was picked up one time. The conserved phenylalanine or tryptophan normally closing the CDR3 is absent here, so this likely arose from a read error. As to time point: newly diagnosed GD, antithyroid drugs for less than 3 months. PBMC RNA was the source of the TCR library. The data also belong to a second study, concerning T cells in Graves' hyperthyroidism and ophthalmopathy.

The chain joins TRBV5-1 to TRBJ2-7; D perhaps matches TRBD1 (5 bases). This clonotype originated in a woman in her twenties or thirties with Graves disease. Sample: peripheral blood mononuclear cells (PBMCs), taken at new diagnosis, from a patient treated with antithyroid drugs. This chain's CDR3 is CASSDRQTYEQYL. DNA of the CDR3: TGCGCCAGCAGCGACCGACAGACGTACGAGCAGTACCTC.